The 20 T cell receptor beta chains listed next were all sequenced from one sample in a study of beta chain features in type 1 diabetes. Reverse transcribing all isolated RNA meant expressed TCRB transcripts were sequenced. Sequencing was performed with immunoSEQ multiplex PCR; in TCRdb, only in-frame clones are kept and a portion is missing. The table lists 600,000 to 650,000 clones, roughly a sixth of them singletons, with approximately 0.099% in the top ten. The sequenced sample consisted of naive CD4+ T cells from blood. The origin of the receptors is a young man in good health.

The V gene is TRBV14, the J gene TRBJ2-5; no clear D gene. Germline-derived CDR1 and CDR2 are SGHDN and FVKESK. Trimming stripped 0 bases from V and 1 base from J, with 6 bases between. The CDR3 loop spans 14 amino acids. CDR3 residues: CASSQDRLQETQYF. CDR3 DNA sequence: TGTGCCAGCAGCCAAGACAGGCTCCAAGAGACCCAGTACTTC.

This clone was observed a few times. This chain connects TRBV28 to TRBJ2-3; D is unresolved. The V and J ends lost 6 bases and 7 bases respectively, with 17 bases between them. Germline CDR1 MDHEN, CDR2 SYDVKM. The CDR3 covers 14 residues. DNA of the CDR3: TGTGCCAGCAGGGGGTCAAATCCTACCTATACGCAGTATTTT. Translated: CASRGSNPTYTQYF.

This clone showed up just a few times. One end of the junction fails to match germline, which may point to a read error. Other DNA sequences in this specimen translate into the identical CDR3. This chain links TRBV20-1 with TRBJ2-5; D remains ambiguous. Germline loops: CDR1 DFQATT, CDR2 SNEGSKA (reference sequence). This CDR3 comprises 11 residues. The DNA for the CDR3 is TGCAGTGCCAGAGTCAGGGAGACCCAGTACTTC. Protein sequence: CSARVRETQYF.

The rearrangement uses TRBV29-1 and TRBJ1-1; tentatively, D is TRBD1 (6 bases). This CDR3 comprises 14 residues. Germline CDR1 SQVTM, CDR2 ANQGSEA. V was cut by 4 bases and J by 5 bases, with 17 bases left in between. This CDR3 reads CSVGGAPTGTEAFF. The CDR3, as DNA: TGCAGCGTTGGGGGGGCACCAACGGGGACTGAAGCTTTCTTT.

The rearrangement links TRBV7-9 to TRBJ1-2, with TRBD1 as a possible D gene (5 bases). Trimming shortened V by 7 bases and J by 8 bases, and 20 bases separated the two germline ends. Germline V gene data show CDR1 as SEHNR and CDR2 as FQNEAQ (reference sequence). There are 14 residues in the CDR3. As DNA, the CDR3 is TGTGCCAGCACCCTAGGGGCTGAACTTAAAGGCTACACCTTC. Translating it yields CASTLGAELKGYTF.

J is TRBJ1-1 and V is TRBV28; unclear D gene. Germline V gene data show CDR1 as MDHEN and CDR2 as SYDVKM. The V end lost 5 bases, the J end lost 5 bases, and 15 bases lay between the germline ends. CDR3 length equals 14 residues. The CDR3 loop is CASSLGRRGTEAFF. CDR3 coding DNA: TGTGCCAGCAGTCTGGGCAGAAGAGGGACTGAAGCTTTCTTT.

The chain links TRBV9 to TRBJ1-2, with TRBD1 matching 7 bases. Germline V CDR1 and CDR2: SGDLS, YYNGEE. J lost 7 bases, V lost 0 bases, and 6 bases had no gene match. The CDR3 runs 14 residues. The CDR3 protein is CASSVDPSGGGYTF. The CDR3 coding sequence is TGTGCCAGCAGCGTAGACCCCTCAGGGGGTGGCTACACCTTC.

This clone occurred a few times. The chain links TRBV9 to TRBJ2-5, with D tentatively TRBD2 (6 bases). V shed 4 bases and J shed 3 bases, with 16 bases lying between them. The CDR3 is made up of 15 amino acids. CDR1 SGDLS and CDR2 YYNGEE come from the germline V gene. CDR3 amino acids: CASSLRAGQKETQYF. The CDR3 DNA is TGTGCCAGCAGCCTACGGGCGGGGCAGAAAGAGACCCAGTACTTC.

The gene calls are TRBV7-9 and TRBJ2-1, with TRBD2 matching over 12 bases. The CDR3 totals 15 residues. Germline V gene lookup returns CDR1 SEHNR and CDR2 FQNEAQ (reference sequence). The V and J ends lost 5 bases and 9 bases, in that order; junction bases with no gene match: 8. The CDR3, as DNA: TGTGCCAGCAGCACGACTAGCGGGAGTTCCATTGAGCAGTTCTTC. Its translation: CASSTTSGSSIEQFF.

This clone was observed a handful of times. The rearrangement joins TRBV7-3 to TRBJ1-1; 10 bases align to TRBD1. J lost 1 base, V lost 5 bases, and 1 base had no gene match. The CDR3 consists of 14 residues. Germline assignment: CDR1 SGHTA and CDR2 FQGTGA. The CDR3 DNA reads TGTGCCAGCAGCCGGACAGGGGGGAACACTGAAGCTTTCTTT. As protein: CASSRTGGNTEAFF. The full variable domain, its missing parts supplied by reference TRBV7-3 and TRBJ1-1, is GAGVSQTPSNKVTEKGKYVELRCDPISGHTALYWYRQSLGQGPEFLIYFQGTGAADDSGLPNDRFFAVRPEGSVSTLKIQRTERGDSAVYLCASSRTGGNTEAFFGQGTRLTVV.

This clone was recorded a few times. CDR3 sequence reads: CASSVGEMNYGYTF. The CDR3 coding sequence is TGTGCCAGCAGTGTAGGGGAAATGAACTATGGCTACACCTTC. The chain uses TRBV6-1 and TRBJ1-2, with D maybe TRBD1 (5 bases). The CDR3 runs 14 residues. V dropped 4 bases and J dropped 2 bases, with 11 bases sitting between them. Germline loops: CDR1 MNHNS, CDR2 SASEGT.

The genes are TRBV28 and TRBJ2-5, with D tentatively TRBD1 or TRBD2 (5 bases each). The length of the CDR3 is 16 residues. V gave up 6 bases and J gave up 5 bases, with 22 bases separating them. From germline, CDR1 is MDHEN and CDR2 SYDVKM. The CDR3 reads CASSLTRGPPKETQYF. The CDR3 DNA reads TGTGCCAGCAGCCTGACCCGGGGCCCCCCAAAGGAGACCCAGTACTTC.

This clone was found a few times. The J gene is TRBJ1-1, the V gene TRBV29-1; D remains ambiguous. V lost 5 bases and J 4 bases, leaving 14 bases between the germline ends. The CDR3 contains 13 residues. Per the germline V gene, CDR1 is SQVTM and CDR2 is ANQGSEA. The CDR3 reads CSVITSLGTEAFF. In DNA, the CDR3 is TGCAGCGTTATTACCTCCCTTGGCACTGAAGCTTTCTTT.

The table lists this clone with a few counts. The chain recombines TRBV9 with TRBJ1-1, with D unclear. The V gene's germline CDR1 is SGDLS and CDR2 YYNGEE. CDR3 length equals 15 residues. The V end was cut by 0 bases, the J end by 1 base, with 10 bases between. The chain's CDR3 is CASSVGSVTNTEAFF. The CDR3 DNA sequence: TGTGCCAGCAGCGTAGGATCGGTCACGAACACTGAAGCTTTCTTT.

The chain is built from TRBV4-2 and TRBJ2-6, with D possibly being TRBD2 (5 bases). V dropped 0 bases and J dropped 0 bases, with 15 bases sitting between them. The CDR3 length is 19 residues. Germline V gene lookup returns CDR1 LGHNA and CDR2 YNFKEQ. The chain's CDR3 is CASSQDGQGTSSGANVLTF. The CDR3 region has the DNA TGTGCCAGCAGCCAAGACGGGCAAGGTACTAGCTCTGGGGCCAACGTCCTGACTTTC.

This chain joins TRBV6-5 and TRBJ1-6; no definite D call. V was pared by 5 bases and J by 3 bases, with 8 bases between. CDR1 MNHEY and CDR2 SVGAGI come from the germline V gene. This CDR3 has 14 amino acids. CDR3: CASSTGIYNSPLHF. CDR3 nucleotides: TGTGCCAGCAGTACCGGGATCTATAATTCACCCCTCCACTTT.

This clone was seen a handful of times. V is TRBV28 and J is TRBJ1-1; 8 bases match TRBD1. Trimming took 7 bases from V and 3 from J; bases not matched to a gene: 10. The CDR3 runs 15 residues. Germline CDR1 and CDR2: MDHEN and SYDVKM. The CDR3 nucleotides read TGTGCCAGCACTCCTATCGGGACAGGCTACACTGAAGCTTTCTTT. Translated, it gives CASTPIGTGYTEAFF.

This clone was counted between two and nine times. The V gene is TRBV5-1, the J gene TRBJ2-3, with TRBD2 matching 9 bases. This CDR3 is built from 14 residues. Germline lookup yields CDR1 SGHRS and CDR2 YFSETQ. Trimming cost V 7 bases and J 3 bases; bases outside gene matches: 6. CDR3 amino acids: CASRASGITDTQYF. Here the CDR3 DNA reads TGCGCCAGCCGAGCTAGCGGGATTACAGATACGCAGTATTTT.

This clone was recorded once. The V gene is TRBV28, the J gene TRBJ2-7; D uncertain. The CDR3 sequence is 12 residues long. Germline CDR1 reads MDHEN; CDR2 reads SYDVKM. Trimming stripped 6 bases from V and 3 bases from J, with 9 bases between. CDR3: CASRERSYEQYF. The CDR3, as DNA: TGTGCCAGCAGGGAGAGGAGCTACGAGCAGTACTTC.

The CDR3 loop reads CASSRGDTEAFF. DNA for the CDR3: TGTGCCAGCAGCAGGGGGGACACTGAAGCTTTCTTT. This chain connects TRBV5-4 to TRBJ1-1; tentative D call: TRBD1 (6 bases). The length of the CDR3 is 12 residues. V gave up 4 bases and J gave up 3 bases, with 7 bases separating them. The V gene's germline CDR1 is SGHNT and CDR2 YYREEE (reference sequence).